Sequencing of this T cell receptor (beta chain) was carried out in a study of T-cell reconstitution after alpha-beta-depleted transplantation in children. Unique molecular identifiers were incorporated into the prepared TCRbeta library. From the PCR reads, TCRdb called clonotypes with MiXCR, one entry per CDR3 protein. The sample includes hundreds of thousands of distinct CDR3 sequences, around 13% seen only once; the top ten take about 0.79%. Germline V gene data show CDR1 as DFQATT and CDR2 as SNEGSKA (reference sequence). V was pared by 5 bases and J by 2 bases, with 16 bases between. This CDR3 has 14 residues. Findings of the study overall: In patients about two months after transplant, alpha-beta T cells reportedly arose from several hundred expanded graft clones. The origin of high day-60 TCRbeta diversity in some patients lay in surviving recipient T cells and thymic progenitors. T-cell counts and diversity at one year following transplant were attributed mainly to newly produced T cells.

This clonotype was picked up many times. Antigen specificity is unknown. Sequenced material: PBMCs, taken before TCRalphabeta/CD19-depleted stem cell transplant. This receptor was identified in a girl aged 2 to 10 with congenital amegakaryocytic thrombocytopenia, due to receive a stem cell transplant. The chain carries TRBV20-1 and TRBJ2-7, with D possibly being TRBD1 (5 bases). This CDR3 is CSARDSVRTYEQYF. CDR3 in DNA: TGCAGTGCTCGCGACAGCGTTAGAACCTACGAGCAGTACTTC.